Shown below are 22 T cell receptor beta chains from a single sample sequenced in a study of blood T cell repertoires in COVID-19. Profiled with immunoSEQ multiplex PCR; TCRdb holds only in-frame clones, not every one. Among 90,000 to 120,000 clones listed, about 91% were seen once. Sequencing was done on a sample of peripheral blood. These receptors were collected from a human donor in a cohort sampled during active COVID-19.

The table lists this clone with a count of one. The V call is TRBV5-4, the J call TRBJ2-7; possible D gene TRBD2, 6 bases. The CDR3 length is 12 residues. Trimming took off 4 bases at V and 5 bases at J, with 10 bases between the two ends. Per the germline V gene, CDR1 is SGHNT and CDR2 is YYREEE (reference sequence). The chain's CDR3 is CASSLANHEQYF. The CDR3 DNA is TGTGCCAGCAGCCTAGCGAACCACGAGCAGTACTTC. The entire variable domain, with the rest obtained from reference TRBV5-4 and TRBJ2-7, is as follows: ETGVTQSPTHLIKTRGQQVTLRCSSQSGHNTVSWYQQALGQGPQFIFQYYREEENGRGNFPPRFSGLQFPNYSSELNVNALELDDSALYLCASSLANHEQYFGPGTRLTVT.

The rearrangement uses TRBV10-2 and TRBJ1-5, with D perhaps matching TRBD1 (5 bases). This CDR3 has 13 amino acids. The germline V gene has CDR1 WSHSY and CDR2 SAAADI. Trimming pared 3 bases from V and 11 bases from J, leaving 14 bases between. The CDR3: CASSDGHPRAQHF. DNA for the CDR3: TGCGCCAGCAGTGATGGACACCCAAGGGCCCAGCATTTT.

This chain links TRBV6-5 with TRBJ1-5, with 7 bases matching TRBD1. The V and J ends lost 8 bases and 1 base, in that order; junction bases with no gene match: 5. The CDR3 is 14 residues long. Germline V gene lookup returns CDR1 MNHEY and CDR2 SVGAGI. DNA of the CDR3: TGTGCCAGCCGAACAGGGGAGAGCAATCAGCCCCAGCATTTT. The encoded protein is CASRTGESNQPQHF.

V and J are TRBV2 and TRBJ1-1, with 7 bases that match TRBD1. The germline V gene encodes CDR1 SNHLY and CDR2 FYNNEI. V gave up 4 bases and J gave up 5 bases; unmatched junction bases: 10. The CDR3 totals 15 residues. The CDR3 protein is CASSARGTWGTEAFF. The DNA for the CDR3 is TGTGCCAGCAGTGCCAGGGGGACTTGGGGTACTGAAGCTTTCTTT.

This clone came up a few times. This chain links TRBV5-1 with TRBJ2-2, with D perhaps matching TRBD2 (5 bases). The V end was cut by 2 bases, the J end by 0 bases, with 8 bases between. The CDR3 runs to 15 residues. Germline CDR1 and CDR2: SGHRS and YFSETQ. CDR3 DNA: TGCGCCAGCAGCTTTCTCGGGACGAACACCGGGGAGCTGTTTTTT. It translates to CASSFLGTNTGELFF.

V and J are TRBV7-2 and TRBJ2-1; a possible D gene is TRBD2 (5 bases). The CDR3 extends over 17 amino acids. Germline CDR1 SGHTA, CDR2 FQGNSA. The ends were cut back, 3 bases at V and 0 bases at J, with 15 bases in the middle. This CDR3 reads CASSFEGGLSSYNEQFF. CDR3 in DNA: TGTGCCAGCAGCTTTGAAGGCGGGTTGAGCTCCTACAATGAGCAGTTCTTC.

CDR3 sequence (DNA): TGTGCCACCAGCAGGCCCGAGGGGGGGCGACTAATGGGCACTGAAGCTTTCTTT. The encoded protein is CATSRPEGGRLMGTEAFF. The chain uses TRBV15 and TRBJ1-1; D possibly corresponds to TRBD1 (6 bases). This CDR3 region has 18 residues. The V end lost 3 bases, the J end lost 4 bases, and 24 bases lay between the germline ends. Germline values: CDR1 LNHNV, CDR2 YYDKDF (reference sequence).

V usage is TRBV27 and J usage is TRBJ1-2; no reliable D call. Germline V gene lookup returns CDR1 MNHEY and CDR2 SMNVEV (reference sequence). V was trimmed by 4 bases and J by 1 base, leaving 10 bases between them. CDR3 size: 14 residues. The CDR3 loop is CASSSALYNYGYTF. Written as DNA, the CDR3 is TGTGCCAGCAGTTCCGCACTCTATAACTATGGCTACACCTTC.

V and J are TRBV11-3 and TRBJ2-1; 7 bases agree with TRBD2. V was pared by 3 bases and J by 6 bases, with 5 bases of the junction left unmatched. Germline assignment: CDR1 SGHNT and CDR2 YENEEA. The CDR3 totals 14 residues. CDR3 sequence reads: CASSFMRGSNEQFF. The CDR3 nucleotides are TGTGCCAGCAGCTTTATGCGGGGGTCCAATGAGCAGTTCTTC.

This chain connects TRBV6-2 or TRBV6-3 to TRBJ2-2; the D gene is possibly TRBD2 (6 bases). Per the germline V gene, CDR1 is MNHEY and CDR2 is SVGEGT. The CDR3 runs to 16 residues. V was pared by 2 bases and J by 5 bases, with 15 bases between. CDR3 loop: CASSYGSGVFTGELFF. The DNA for the CDR3 is TGTGCCAGCAGTTACGGCTCGGGAGTGTTTACCGGGGAGCTGTTTTTT.

The V and J genes are TRBV15 and TRBJ2-2; D is undetermined. CDR1 is LNHNV and CDR2 is YYDKDF in the germline V gene (reference sequence). The CDR3 has 13 amino acids. The V and J ends lost 5 bases and 3 bases respectively, with 7 bases between them. The CDR3 DNA follows: TGTGCCACCAGCTATAAATACACCGGGGAGCTGTTTTTT. Protein: CATSYKYTGELFF.

V and J are TRBV7-2 and TRBJ2-3, with TRBD2 matching over 14 bases. V lost 1 base and J lost 0; bases outside the gene matches: 6. Germline CDR1 and CDR2: SGHTA and FQGNSA. The CDR3 loop spans 19 amino acids. The CDR3 here is CASSLGRLAGGASTDTQYF. The CDR3 DNA reads as TGTGCCAGCAGCTTAGGAAGACTAGCGGGAGGGGCTAGCACAGATACGCAGTATTTT.

The chain has TRBV7-3 and TRBJ1-2; 10 bases map to TRBD1. Germline CDR1 reads SGHTA; CDR2 reads FQGTGA. V dropped 4 bases and J dropped 3; count of bases not matched to a gene: 14. The CDR3 extends over 18 amino acids. CDR3 nucleotides: TGTGCCAGCAGCTCCGGACCCGAATGGGACAGGGGTGACTATGGCTACACCTTC. It encodes CASSSGPEWDRGDYGYTF.

The chain has TRBV7-2 and TRBJ1-2; TRBD1 aligns across 7 bases. The CDR3 runs 15 residues. J gave up 0 bases and V 7 bases, and 8 bases lay outside the gene matches. Germline V gene sequence: CDR1 SGHTA, CDR2 FQGNSA. CDR3 nucleotides: TGTGCCAGCACCCTTGACAGGGCTTCTAACTATGGCTACACCTTC. As protein: CASTLDRASNYGYTF.

The chain has TRBV5-4 and TRBJ2-3; 13 positions match TRBD2. The CDR3 sequence is 16 residues long. The germline V gene encodes CDR1 SGHNT and CDR2 YYREEE (reference sequence). V gave up 4 bases and J gave up 1 base; unmatched junction bases: 3. The CDR3 DNA is TGTGCCAGCAGCCTCGGGACTAGCGGGGGCACAGATACGCAGTATTTT. This codes for CASSLGTSGGTDTQYF.

The rearrangement joins TRBV4-3 to TRBJ2-2, with D perhaps matching TRBD1 (6 bases). Trimming cost V 5 bases and J 2 bases, with 9 bases left between them. CDR1 LGHNA and CDR2 YSLEER come from the germline V gene. The CDR3 spans 14 residues. CDR3 protein: CASSGTLNTGELFF. The DNA of the CDR3 is TGCGCCAGCAGCGGGACACTTAACACCGGGGAGCTGTTTTTT.

This clone is a singleton in its sample. Here the CDR3 DNA reads TGTGCCAGCAGCCAAGAGGGACAGATGAACACTGAAGCTTTCTTT. This sequence encodes CASSQEGQMNTEAFF. This chain links TRBV3-1 (or the pseudogene TRBV3-2) with TRBJ1-1, with 7 bases that match TRBD1. Germline CDR1 and CDR2: LGHDT and YNNKEL (reference sequence). CDR3 length equals 15 residues. Trimming took 0 bases from V and 0 from J; bases not matched to a gene: 1.

The rearrangement joins TRBV4-1 to TRBJ1-4; tentative D call: TRBD1 (5 bases). Germline-derived CDR1 and CDR2 are MGHRA and YSYEKL. Trimming took off 0 bases at V and 1 base at J, with 9 bases between the two ends. There are 16 residues in the CDR3. CDR3 protein: CASSQDTGVTNEKLFF. The CDR3 bases are TGCGCCAGCAGCCAAGATACGGGGGTAACTAATGAAAAACTGTTTTTT.

The count of this clone is one. The V call is TRBV2, the J call TRBJ1-5; D remains ambiguous. This CDR3 contains 17 residues. CDR1 and CDR2 (germline): SNHLY, FYNNEI. Trimming removed 1 base at V and 4 bases at J, with 17 bases between. CDR3 sequence: CASSEGTAVRLNQPQHF. CDR3 DNA sequence: TGTGCCAGCAGTGAAGGAACAGCCGTCAGGCTGAATCAGCCCCAGCATTTT.

The chain has TRBV28 and TRBJ1-5; no clear D gene. Germline V gene sequence: CDR1 MDHEN, CDR2 SYDVKM. CDR3 length: 13 residues. The germline V and J ends were trimmed by 6 bases and 5 bases, with 11 bases remaining between them. The CDR3 DNA follows: TGTGCCAGCAGAGAACGGGAACATCAGCCCCAGCATTTT. Amino acids: CASREREHQPQHF.

This sequence joins TRBV15 and TRBJ1-6; a possible D gene is TRBD1 (6 bases). The germline V and J ends were trimmed by 4 bases and 6 bases, with 19 bases remaining between them. Germline V gives CDR1 LNHNV, CDR2 YYDKDF (reference sequence). The CDR3 runs to 17 residues. CDR3 bases: TGTGCCACCAGCACTCGACGTTCAGGGGCCCCTAATTCACCCCTCCACTTT. Amino acids: CATSTRRSGAPNSPLHF. The complete variable domain, with remaining parts taken from reference TRBV15 and TRBJ1-6, reads DAMVIQNPRYQVTQFGKPVTLSCSQTLNHNVMYWYQQKSSQAPKLLFHYYDKDFNNEADTPDNFQSRRPNTSFCFLDIRSPGLGDTAMYLCATSTRRSGAPNSPLHFGNGTRLTVT.

This clone turned up a few times. This sequence joins TRBV4-2 and TRBJ2-3, with 14 nucleotides matching TRBD2. The V segment lost 4 bases and the J segment 1 base; nucleotides outside the gene matches: 4. CDR3 length: 17 amino acids. From germline, CDR1 is LGHNA and CDR2 YNFKEQ. The CDR3 nucleotides are TGTGCCAGCAGCCTGAGACTAGCGGGGGGGGGCACAGATACGCAGTATTTT. Protein product: CASSLRLAGGGTDTQYF.